Below, 2 T cell receptor beta chains from the same sample are listed, as sequenced in a study of T cells in Graves' hyperthyroidism and ophthalmopathy. Using RNA transcripts as the source, TCR beta CDR3 regions were amplified. The TCR CDR3 was amplified in a first-round RT-PCR using the HTBI primer set. TCRdb re-analysed the multiplex PCR reads in MiXCR, keeping a single row per CDR3 protein. This table has roughly 61,000 distinct CDR3 sequences, 53% appearing once. The sample consisted of blood. These receptors came from a woman aged 55-70 years with Graves' ophthalmopathy.

A note on this clonotype: The conserved closing phenylalanine or tryptophan is absent in this CDR3, likely reflecting a read error. The V call is TRBV4-1, the J call TRBJ2-5; D is perhaps TRBD2 (5 bases). CDR1 and CDR2 (germline): MGHRA, YSYEKL. Trimming removed 0 bases from V and 0 bases from J, with 14 bases in between. This CDR3 is built from 17 residues. As DNA, the CDR3 is TGCGCCAGCAGCCAAGATGGTTTGGGGAGTAACCAAGAGACCCAGTACCTC. Translating gives CASSQDGLGSNQETQYL.

This clonotype showed up many times. The rearrangement links TRBV7-2 to TRBJ1-1; D perhaps matches TRBD1 (5 bases). Germline values: CDR1 SGHTA, CDR2 FQGNSA. V lost 4 bases, J lost 3 bases, and 12 bases lay in between. The CDR3 sequence is 14 residues long. In DNA, the CDR3 is TGTGCCAGCAGCTCCCCCAGGGCCGACACTGAAGCTTTCTTT. Protein: CASSSPRADTEAFF.